Below are 5 T cell receptor beta chains sequenced from a single sample in a study of shared clonotypes between healthy human individuals. The data were produced by immunoSEQ multiplex PCR, yet TCRdb's version contains in-frame clones alone and is incomplete. The repertoire has roughly 450,000 clones, about four fifths of them found once; the top ten carry about an eighth. The sequenced sample was PBMCs. The receptors shown here come from a woman aged 35 to 49 in good health. Some clones in this sample may be carry-over from other donors' samples.

The chain links TRBV9 to TRBJ2-6; no clear D. V gave up 0 bases and J gave up 0 bases, with 4 bases separating them. The germline V gene encodes CDR1 SGDLS and CDR2 YYNGEE. The CDR3 covers 15 residues. For the CDR3, the DNA is TGTGCCAGCAGCGTAGATGGCTCTGGGGCCAACGTCCTGACTTTC. Its protein is CASSVDGSGANVLTF.

V gene TRBV13 combines with J gene TRBJ1-4, with a possible D match to TRBD1 (5 bases). The CDR3 has 17 amino acids. Deletions cut 0 bases from V and 4 bases from J, with 15 bases between. In germline, CDR1 is PRHDT, CDR2 FYEKMQ (reference sequence). CDR3 loop: CASSLGFGGGVNEKLFF. CDR3 DNA: TGTGCCAGCAGCTTAGGGTTCGGGGGAGGTGTTAATGAAAAACTGTTTTTT. The whole variable domain, remainder taken from reference TRBV13 and TRBJ1-4, is AAGVIQSPRHLIKEKRETATLKCYPIPRHDTVYWYQQGPGQDPQFLISFYEKMQSDKGSIPDRFSAQQFSDYHSELNMSSLELGDSALYFCASSLGFGGGVNEKLFFGSGTQLSVL.

This clone was detected once. The junction and the germline gene differ at one end; a read error may be behind it. Other nucleotide sequences in the sample specify the same CDR3. The chain has TRBV7-7 and TRBJ2-5; 8 positions agree with TRBD1. Germline-derived CDR1 and CDR2 are SSHAT and FNYEAQ (reference sequence). The CDR3 contains 13 residues. CDR3 coding DNA: TGTGCTAGCAGCTACGGACAGGGAGAGACCCAGTACTTC. Translation gives CASSYGQGETQYF. The full variable domain, rest sourced from reference TRBV7-7 and TRBJ2-5, is GAGVSQSPRYKVTKRGQDVTLRCDPISSHATLYWYQQALGQGPEFLTYFNYEAQPDKSGLPSDRFSAERPEGSISTLTIQRTEQRDSAMYRCASSYGQGETQYFGPGTRLLVL.

There are a few counts of this clone. The chain uses TRBV27 and TRBJ1-1, with D unclear. The V gene's germline CDR1 is MNHEY and CDR2 SMNVEV (reference sequence). With 6 bases removed from V and 0 bases from J, the gap between germline ends came to 8 bases. The CDR3 is made up of 13 amino acids. CDR3 DNA: TGTGCCAGCAGAAGCCCATTGAACACTGAAGCTTTCTTT. Encoded protein: CASRSPLNTEAFF.

The chain employs TRBV10-2 and TRBJ2-5; 11 bases align to TRBD2. V dropped 3 bases and J dropped 11; count of bases not matched to a gene: 8. The CDR3 covers 14 residues. CDR1 and CDR2 (germline): WSHSY, SAAADI. This chain's CDR3 is CASSDSGRAGEQYF. CDR3 nucleotides: TGCGCCAGCAGTGATAGCGGGAGGGCCGGGGAGCAGTACTTC.